This T cell receptor (beta chain) is from a study of blood T cell repertoires in COVID-19. Overall study context: Italy, Spain and the United States were the sources of the convalescent and acute COVID-19 samples. PBMCs, B-cell-depleted T cells, or T cells were the source of the cDNA or gDNA that made up the material.

The CDR3 runs to 15 residues. Germline CDR1 LNHDA, CDR2 SQIVND (reference sequence). V lost 6 bases to trimming and J lost 4 bases; unmatched junction nucleotides: 5. Per the original data handling: Researchers report that nucleated cell counts were estimated from reference gene primer amplification. The protocol was immunoSEQ multiplex PCR, while the TCRdb copy is restricted to in-frame clones and leaves out a portion. V and J calls plus clone size are reproduced from that table; the DNA served to infer D and trimming. The data contain a few hundred thousand clones, about 91% of them singletons. Input material: PBMCs or T cells enriched from blood (not recorded which). The chain couples TRBV19 to TRBJ2-3; 12 positions match TRBD1. The clonotype originates from a human donor in a cohort exposed to, infected with or recovered from COVID-19 (not recorded which). The donor label of this sample is uncertain. CDR3 residues: CASRRDRGRADTQYF. CDR3 coding DNA: TGTGCCAGTAGGCGGGACAGGGGGCGCGCAGATACGCAGTATTTT.